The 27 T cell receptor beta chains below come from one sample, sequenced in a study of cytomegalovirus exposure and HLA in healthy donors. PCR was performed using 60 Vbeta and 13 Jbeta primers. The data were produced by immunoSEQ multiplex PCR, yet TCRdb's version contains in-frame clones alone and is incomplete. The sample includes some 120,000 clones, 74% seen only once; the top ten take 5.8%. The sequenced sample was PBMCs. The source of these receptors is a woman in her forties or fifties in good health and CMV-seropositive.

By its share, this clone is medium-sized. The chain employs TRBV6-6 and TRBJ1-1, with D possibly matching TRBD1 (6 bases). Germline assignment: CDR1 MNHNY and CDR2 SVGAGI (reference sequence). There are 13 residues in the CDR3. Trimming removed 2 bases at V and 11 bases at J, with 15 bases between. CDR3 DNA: TGTGCCAGCAGTTACATCAGGGGAAGAGAGGCTTTCTTT. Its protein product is CASSYIRGREAFF.

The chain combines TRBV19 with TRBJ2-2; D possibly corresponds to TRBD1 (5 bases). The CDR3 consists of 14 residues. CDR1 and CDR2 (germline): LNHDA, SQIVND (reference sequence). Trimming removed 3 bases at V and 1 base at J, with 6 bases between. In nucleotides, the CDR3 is TGTGCCAGTAGTATCCAGGGGAACACCGGGGAGCTGTTTTTT. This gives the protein CASSIQGNTGELFF.

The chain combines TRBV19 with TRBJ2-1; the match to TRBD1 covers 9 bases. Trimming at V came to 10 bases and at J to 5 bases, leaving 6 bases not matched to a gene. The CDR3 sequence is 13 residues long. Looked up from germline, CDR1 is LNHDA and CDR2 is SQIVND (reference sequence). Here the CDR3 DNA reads TGTGCCATCCGGGACAGGGTCCACAATGAGCAGTTCTTC. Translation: CAIRDRVHNEQFF.

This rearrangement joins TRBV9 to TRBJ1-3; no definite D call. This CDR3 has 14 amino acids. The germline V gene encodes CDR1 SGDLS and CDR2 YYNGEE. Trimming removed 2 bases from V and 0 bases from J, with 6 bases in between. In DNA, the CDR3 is TGTGCCAGCAGCGTCTCCGGCTCTGGAAACACCATATATTTT. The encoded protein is CASSVSGSGNTIYF.

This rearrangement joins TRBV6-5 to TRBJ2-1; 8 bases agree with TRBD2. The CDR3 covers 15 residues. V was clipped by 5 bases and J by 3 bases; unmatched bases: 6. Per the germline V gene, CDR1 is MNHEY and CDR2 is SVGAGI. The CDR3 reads CASSGLAGGYNEQFF. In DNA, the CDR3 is TGTGCCAGCAGTGGACTAGCCGGGGGCTACAATGAGCAGTTCTTC.

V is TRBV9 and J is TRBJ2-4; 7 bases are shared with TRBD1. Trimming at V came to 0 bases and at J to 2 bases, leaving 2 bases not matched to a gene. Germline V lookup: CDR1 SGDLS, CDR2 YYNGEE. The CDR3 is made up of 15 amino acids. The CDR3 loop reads CASSVEDRTKNIQYF. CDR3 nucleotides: TGTGCCAGCAGCGTAGAGGACAGGACCAAAAACATTCAGTACTTC.

CDR3 DNA: TGTGCCAGCTCCCTCGGGGTCTACAATGAGCAGTTCTTC. Its translation: CASSLGVYNEQFF. The chain uses TRBV6-4 and TRBJ2-1; weak D call: TRBD2 (5 bases). The germline CDR1 and CDR2 sequences are MRHNA and SNTAGT. V lost 8 bases to trimming and J lost 3 bases, with 11 bases between them. This CDR3 has 13 amino acids.

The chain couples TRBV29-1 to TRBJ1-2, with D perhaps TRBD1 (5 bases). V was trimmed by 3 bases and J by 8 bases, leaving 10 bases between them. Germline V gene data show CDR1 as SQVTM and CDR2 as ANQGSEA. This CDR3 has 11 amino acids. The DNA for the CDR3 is TGCAGCGTTGACAAGGGGCAAGGCTACACCTTC. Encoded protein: CSVDKGQGYTF.

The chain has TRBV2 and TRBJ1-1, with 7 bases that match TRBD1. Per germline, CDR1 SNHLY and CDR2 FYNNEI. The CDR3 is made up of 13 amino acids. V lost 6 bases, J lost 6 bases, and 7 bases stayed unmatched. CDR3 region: CASRPTGLSEAFF. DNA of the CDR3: TGTGCCAGCAGGCCGACAGGGCTTTCTGAAGCTTTCTTT.

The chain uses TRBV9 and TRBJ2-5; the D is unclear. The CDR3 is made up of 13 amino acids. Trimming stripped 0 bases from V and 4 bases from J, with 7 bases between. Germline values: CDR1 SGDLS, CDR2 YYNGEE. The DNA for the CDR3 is TGTGCCAGCAGCGTAGACCGAGGAGAGACCCAGTACTTC. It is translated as CASSVDRGETQYF.

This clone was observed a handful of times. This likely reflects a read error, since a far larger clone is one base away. The CDR3 nucleotides read TGTGCCTGTAGGGCTAGCAATCAGCCCCAGCATTTT. Its protein is CACRASNQPQHF. This chain uses TRBV19 with TRBJ1-5; D not resolved. This CDR3 is built from 12 residues. Per germline, CDR1 LNHDA and CDR2 SQIVND (reference sequence).

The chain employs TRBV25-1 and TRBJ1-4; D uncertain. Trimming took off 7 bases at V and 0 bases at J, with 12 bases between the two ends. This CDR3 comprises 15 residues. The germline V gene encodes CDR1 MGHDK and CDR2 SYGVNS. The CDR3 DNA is TGTGCCAGCATGTCGGCAGGTTCAACTAATGAAAAACTGTTTTTT. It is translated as CASMSAGSTNEKLFF.

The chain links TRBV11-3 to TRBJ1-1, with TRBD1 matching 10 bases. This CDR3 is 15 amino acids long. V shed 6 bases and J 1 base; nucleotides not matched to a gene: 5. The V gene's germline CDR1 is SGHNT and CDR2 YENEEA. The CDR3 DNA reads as TGTGCCAGCAGTGCCCGGACAGGGGGGAACACTGAAGCTTTCTTT. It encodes CASSARTGGNTEAFF.

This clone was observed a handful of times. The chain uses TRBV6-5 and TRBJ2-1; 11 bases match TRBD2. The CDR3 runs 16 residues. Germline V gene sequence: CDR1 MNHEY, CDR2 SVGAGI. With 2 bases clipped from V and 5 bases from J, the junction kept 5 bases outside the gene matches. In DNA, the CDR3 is TGTGCCAGCAGTTACACGGAGGGACTAGCGGACAATGAGCAGTTCTTC. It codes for CASSYTEGLADNEQFF.

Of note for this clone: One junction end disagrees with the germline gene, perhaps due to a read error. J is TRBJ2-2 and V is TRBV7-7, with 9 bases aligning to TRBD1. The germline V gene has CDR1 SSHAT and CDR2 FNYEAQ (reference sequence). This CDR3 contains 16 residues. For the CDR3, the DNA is TGTGCTAGCAGCTTAGCACAGGGGGCGCGCACCGGGGAGCTGTTTTTT. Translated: CASSLAQGARTGELFF.

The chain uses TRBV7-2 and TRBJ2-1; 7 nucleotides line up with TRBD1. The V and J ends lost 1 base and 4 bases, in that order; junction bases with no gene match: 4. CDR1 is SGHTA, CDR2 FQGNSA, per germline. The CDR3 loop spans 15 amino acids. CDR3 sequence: CASSLGTGPYNEQFF. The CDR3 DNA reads TGTGCCAGCAGCTTAGGGACAGGTCCATACAATGAGCAGTTCTTC.

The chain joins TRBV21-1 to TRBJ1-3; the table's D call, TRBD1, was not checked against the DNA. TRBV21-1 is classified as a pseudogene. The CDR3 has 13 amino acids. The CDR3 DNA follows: TGTGCCAGCAGCGGACAGTCTGGAAACACCATATATTTT. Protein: CASSGQSGNTIYF.

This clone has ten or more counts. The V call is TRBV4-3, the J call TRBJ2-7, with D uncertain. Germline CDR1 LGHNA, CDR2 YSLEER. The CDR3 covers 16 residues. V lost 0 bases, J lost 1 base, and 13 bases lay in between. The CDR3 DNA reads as TGCGCCAGCAGCCAAGATTTCACAGCTGGTTCCTACGAGCAGTACTTC. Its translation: CASSQDFTAGSYEQYF.

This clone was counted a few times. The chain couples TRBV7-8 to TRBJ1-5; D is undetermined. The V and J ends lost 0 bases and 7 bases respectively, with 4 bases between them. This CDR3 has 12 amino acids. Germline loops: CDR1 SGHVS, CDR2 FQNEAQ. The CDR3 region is CASSLAEQPQHF. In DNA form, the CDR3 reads TGTGCCAGCAGCTTAGCGGAGCAGCCCCAGCATTTT. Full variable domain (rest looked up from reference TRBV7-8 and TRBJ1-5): GAGVSQSPRYKVAKRGQDVALRCDPISGHVSLFWYQQALGQGPEFLTYFQNEAQLDKSGLPSDRFFAERPEGSVSTLKIQRTQQEDSAVYLCASSLAEQPQHFGDGTRLSIL.

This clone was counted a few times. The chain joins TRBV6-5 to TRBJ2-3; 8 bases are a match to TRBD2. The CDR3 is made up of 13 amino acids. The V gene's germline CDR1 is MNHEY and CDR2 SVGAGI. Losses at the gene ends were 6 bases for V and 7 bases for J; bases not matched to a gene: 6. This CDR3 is CASRGLAAYTQYF. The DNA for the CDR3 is TGTGCCAGCAGAGGACTAGCTGCTTATACGCAGTATTTT.

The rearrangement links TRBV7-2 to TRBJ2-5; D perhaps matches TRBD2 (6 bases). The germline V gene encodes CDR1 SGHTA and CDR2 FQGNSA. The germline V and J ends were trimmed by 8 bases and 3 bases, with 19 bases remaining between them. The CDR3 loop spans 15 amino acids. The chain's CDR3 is CASGRGSRSEETQYF. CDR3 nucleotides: TGTGCCAGCGGTCGGGGGTCGAGGTCTGAAGAGACCCAGTACTTC.

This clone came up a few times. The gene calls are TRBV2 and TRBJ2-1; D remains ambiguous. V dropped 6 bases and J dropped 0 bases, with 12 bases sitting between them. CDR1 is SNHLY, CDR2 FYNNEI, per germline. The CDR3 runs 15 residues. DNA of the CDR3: TGTGCCAGCAGGGTCTCACAGAGCTCCTACAATGAGCAGTTCTTC. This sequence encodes CASRVSQSSYNEQFF.

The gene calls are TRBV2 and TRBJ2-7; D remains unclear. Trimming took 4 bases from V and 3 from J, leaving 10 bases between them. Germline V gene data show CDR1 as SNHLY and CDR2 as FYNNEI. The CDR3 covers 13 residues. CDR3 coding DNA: TGTGCCAGCAGTGCAGGCCCCTACTACGAGCAGTACTTC. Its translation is CASSAGPYYEQYF.

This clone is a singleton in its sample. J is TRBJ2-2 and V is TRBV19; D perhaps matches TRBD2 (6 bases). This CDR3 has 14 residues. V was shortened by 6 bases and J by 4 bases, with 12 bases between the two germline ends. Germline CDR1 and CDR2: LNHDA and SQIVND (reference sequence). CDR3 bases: TGTGCCAGTAGCCGTGGGGGAGGCACCGGGGAGCTGTTTTTT. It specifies CASSRGGGTGELFF.

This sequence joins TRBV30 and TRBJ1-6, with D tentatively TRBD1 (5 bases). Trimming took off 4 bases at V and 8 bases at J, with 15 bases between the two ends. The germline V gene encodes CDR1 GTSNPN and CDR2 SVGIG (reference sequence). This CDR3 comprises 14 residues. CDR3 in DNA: TGTGCCTGGATGCGGGGACGTCTCGATTCACCCCTCCACTTT. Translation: CAWMRGRLDSPLHF.

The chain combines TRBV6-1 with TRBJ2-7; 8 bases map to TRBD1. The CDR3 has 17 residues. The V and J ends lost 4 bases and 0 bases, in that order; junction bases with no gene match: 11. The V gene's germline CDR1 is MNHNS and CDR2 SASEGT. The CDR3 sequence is CASSVPPGTGSSYEQYF. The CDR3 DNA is TGTGCCAGCAGTGTTCCCCCCGGGACAGGCAGCTCCTACGAGCAGTACTTC.

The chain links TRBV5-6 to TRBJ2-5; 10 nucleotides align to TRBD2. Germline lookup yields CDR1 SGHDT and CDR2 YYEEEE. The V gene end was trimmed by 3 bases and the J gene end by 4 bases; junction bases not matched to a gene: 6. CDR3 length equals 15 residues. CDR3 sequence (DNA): TGTGCCAGCAGCTCCCCAGCGGGGGGGGGAGAGACCCAGTACTTC. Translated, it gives CASSSPAGGGETQYF.